The subject of this entry is one TCR beta chain. This sample was included in a study of sequential checkpoint blockade in melanoma. On the study more broadly: Both treatment sequences were followed by maintenance nivolumab. DNA from around 87 pretreatment tumor samples underwent TCRβ immunosequencing.

Treatment meaning: randomized to nivolumab then ipilimumab (arm A) or the reverse (arm B). Generated by immunoSEQ multiplex PCR, the TCRdb table keeps only in-frame clones and is missing some. The sample holds around 13,000 clones; 27% are singletons and the top ten take approximately 16%. With 7 bases clipped from V and 1 base from J, the junction kept 5 bases outside the gene matches. The V gene's germline CDR1 is SQVTM and CDR2 ANQGSEA. CDR3 length: 13 residues. The chain couples TRBV29-1 to TRBJ2-7, with TRBD1 identical over 9 bases. Specimen: tumor tissue (inferred from file names), collected from a patient given nivolumab and ipilimumab in sequence. The TCR originated in a human donor with melanoma. CDR3 loop: CSARTGESYEQYF. CDR3 DNA: TGCAGCGCCCGGACAGGGGAGTCCTACGAGCAGTACTTC.